These 9 T cell receptor beta chains originate from one sample sequenced in a study of shared clonotypes between healthy human individuals. TCRdb keeps only in-frame clones here, not all; method: immunoSEQ multiplex PCR. The table records some 2 million clones, about 94% of them present only once. CD45RO-negative, CCR7-selected cells formed the naive CD8 fraction, which excluded terminally differentiated effector memory CD45RA+ cells. Material: naive CD8+ T cells sorted from blood. Receptors were obtained from a man aged 18 to 29 in good health.

On this clone itself: In the same sample, other DNA sequences code for this CDR3. The chain combines TRBV9 with TRBJ2-7, with 10 bases matching TRBD2. The CDR3 consists of 14 residues. Germline lookup yields CDR1 SGDLS and CDR2 YYNGEE. V gave up 5 bases and J gave up 5 bases; unmatched junction bases: 7. The CDR3 sequence is CASSASGRADEQYF. For the CDR3, the DNA is TGTGCCAGCAGTGCAAGCGGGAGGGCCGACGAGCAGTACTTC.

The genes are TRBV6-5 and TRBJ2-1; TRBD2 matches at 11 bases. Germline V gene lookup returns CDR1 MNHEY and CDR2 SVGAGI. V trimming: 5 bases; J trimming: 8 bases; junction bases outside the gene matches: 5. The CDR3 extends over 14 amino acids. CDR3 in DNA: TGTGCCAGCAGTCTAGCGGGAGGCGCCGATGAGCAGTTCTTC. Its translation is CASSLAGGADEQFF.

The chain uses TRBV5-6 and TRBJ2-7; D might be TRBD1 (6 bases). Germline-derived CDR1 and CDR2 are SGHDT and YYEEEE. V lost 2 bases and J lost 6, with 12 bases in between. CDR3 length: 13 residues. CDR3 DNA sequence: TGTGCCAGCAGCTTAGGGCAGGGGCCCGAGCAGTACTTC. It specifies CASSLGQGPEQYF. Full variable domain (missing parts from reference TRBV5-6 and TRBJ2-7): DAGVTQSPTHLIKTRGQQVTLRCSPKSGHDTVSWYQQALGQGPQFIFQYYEEEERQRGNFPDRFSGHQFPNYSSELNVNALLLGDSALYLCASSLGQGPEQYFGPGTRLTVT.

The chain recombines TRBV9 with TRBJ1-2, with 7 bases that match TRBD1. Germline V gives CDR1 SGDLS, CDR2 YYNGEE. This CDR3 is built from 16 residues. V lost 2 bases to trimming and J lost 0 bases; unmatched junction nucleotides: 7. CDR3 amino acids: CASSVTGSFSNYGYTF. CDR3 nucleotide sequence: TGTGCCAGCAGCGTGACAGGGTCCTTTTCTAACTATGGCTACACCTTC.

The chain combines TRBV29-1 with TRBJ2-1, with 9 nucleotides matching TRBD1. The trim removed 3 bases at V and 5 bases at J, leaving 5 bases unmatched. The CDR3 is 14 residues long. Germline V lookup: CDR1 SQVTM, CDR2 ANQGSEA. The CDR3 protein is CSVDSGQGHNEQFF. CDR3 nucleotides: TGCAGCGTTGATTCGGGACAGGGCCACAATGAGCAGTTCTTC.

The rearrangement uses TRBV4-1 and TRBJ1-1, with 10 bases identical to TRBD1. CDR3 length equals 15 residues. Germline V gene lookup returns CDR1 MGHRA and CDR2 YSYEKL. The V segment lost 3 bases and the J segment 3 bases; nucleotides outside the gene matches: 4. In DNA form, the CDR3 reads TGCGCCAGCAGCCATACCGGGACAGGGGACACTGAAGCTTTCTTT. Its translation is CASSHTGTGDTEAFF.

The chain employs TRBV10-3 and TRBJ1-5; TRBD1 might be the D (6 bases). CDR1 and CDR2 from the germline V gene are ENHRY and SYGVKD. Deletions cut 6 bases from V and 0 bases from J, with 24 bases between. This CDR3 has 19 residues. The CDR3: CAISPVWTEFVYSNQPQHF. Here the CDR3 DNA reads TGTGCCATCAGCCCCGTTTGGACAGAATTCGTTTATAGCAATCAGCCCCAGCATTTT.

As DNA, the CDR3 is TGTGCCAGCAGTGACAACTCCTACAATGAGCAGTTCTTC. It translates to CASSDNSYNEQFF. This chain uses TRBV2 with TRBJ2-1; no reliable D call. Germline V gives CDR1 SNHLY, CDR2 FYNNEI. CDR3 length: 13 residues. The germline V and J ends were trimmed by 3 bases and 0 bases, with 3 bases remaining between them.

A remark on this clone: The identical CDR3 is also encoded by other nucleotide sequences in the sample. This rearrangement joins TRBV5-1 to TRBJ2-7, with 9 bases lining up with TRBD2. V lost 0 bases to trimming and J lost 5 bases; unmatched junction nucleotides: 6. CDR3 length equals 15 residues. Germline-derived CDR1 and CDR2 are SGHRS and YFSETQ. The chain's CDR3 is CASSLGLAGVDEQYF. CDR3 coding DNA: TGCGCCAGCAGCTTGGGGTTAGCGGGAGTCGACGAGCAGTACTTC.